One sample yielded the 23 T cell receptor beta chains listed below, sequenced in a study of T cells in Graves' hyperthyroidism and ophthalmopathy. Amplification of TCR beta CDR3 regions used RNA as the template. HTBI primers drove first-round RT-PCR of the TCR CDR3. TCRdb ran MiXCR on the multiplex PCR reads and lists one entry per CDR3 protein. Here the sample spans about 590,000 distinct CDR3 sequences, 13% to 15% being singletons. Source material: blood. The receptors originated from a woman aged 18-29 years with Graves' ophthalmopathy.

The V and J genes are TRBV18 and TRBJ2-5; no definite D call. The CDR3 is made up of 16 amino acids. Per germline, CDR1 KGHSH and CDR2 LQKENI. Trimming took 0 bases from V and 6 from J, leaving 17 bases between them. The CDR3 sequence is CASSPPGQAKVQTQYF. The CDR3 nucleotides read TGTGCCAGCTCACCACCCGGCCAGGCGAAGGTCCAGACCCAGTACTTC.

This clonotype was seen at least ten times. This CDR3 reads CASSFSNGEVTEAFF. The CDR3 DNA reads TGTGCCAGCAGCTTCAGTAACGGCGAGGTCACTGAAGCTTTCTTT. This chain links TRBV7-3 with TRBJ1-1; no clear D gene. The CDR3 totals 15 residues. The germline CDR1 and CDR2 sequences are SGHTA and FQGTGA. V was clipped by 3 bases and J by 4 bases, with 15 bases between them.

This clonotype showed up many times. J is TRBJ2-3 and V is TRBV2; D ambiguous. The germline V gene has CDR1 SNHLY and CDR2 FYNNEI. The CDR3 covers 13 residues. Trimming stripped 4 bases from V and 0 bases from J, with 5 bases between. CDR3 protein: CASSVRSTDTQYF. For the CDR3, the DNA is TGTGCCAGCAGTGTCAGGAGCACAGATACGCAGTATTTT. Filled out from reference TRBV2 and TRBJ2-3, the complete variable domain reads EPEVTQTPSHQVTQMGQEVILRCVPISNHLYFYWYRQILGQKVEFLVSFYNNEISEKSEIFDDQFSVERPDGSNFTLKIRSTKLEDSAMYFCASSVRSTDTQYFGPGTRLTVL.

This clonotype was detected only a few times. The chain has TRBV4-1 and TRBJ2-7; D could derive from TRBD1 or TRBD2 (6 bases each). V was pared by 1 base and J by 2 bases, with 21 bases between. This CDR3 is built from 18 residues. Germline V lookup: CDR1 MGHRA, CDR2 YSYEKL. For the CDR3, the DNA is TGCGCCAGCAGCCAAGTGGGAGGTCCCGGACAGCGGACCTACGAGCAGTACTTC. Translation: CASSQVGGPGQRTYEQYF.

The CDR3 reads CASSDRTGDFSYNEQFF. DNA of the CDR3: TGTGCCAGCAGTGACCGTACAGGGGACTTTTCCTACAATGAGCAGTTCTTC. The chain is built from TRBV3-1 and TRBJ2-1; D is perhaps TRBD1 (7 bases). The CDR3 is 17 amino acids. In germline, CDR1 is LGHDT, CDR2 YNNKEL (reference sequence). The ends were cut back, 6 bases at V and 1 base at J, with 19 bases in the middle.

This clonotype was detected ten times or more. The CDR3 nucleotides read TGTGCCAGCAGCCAGAATTTAATCTCCTACAATGAGCAGTTCTTC. Translated, it gives CASSQNLISYNEQFF. The rearrangement links TRBV3-1 to TRBJ2-1, with D unclear. The CDR3 totals 15 residues. The germline V gene has CDR1 LGHDT and CDR2 YNNKEL (reference sequence). V was trimmed by 3 bases and J by 0 bases, leaving 9 bases between them.

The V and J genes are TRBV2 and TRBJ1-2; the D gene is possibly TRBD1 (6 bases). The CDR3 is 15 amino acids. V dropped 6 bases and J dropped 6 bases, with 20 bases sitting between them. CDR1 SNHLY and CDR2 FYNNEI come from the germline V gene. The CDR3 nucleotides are TGTGCCAGCAGCCAAGGAATACAGGGAGTTAATGGCTACACCTTC. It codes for CASSQGIQGVNGYTF.

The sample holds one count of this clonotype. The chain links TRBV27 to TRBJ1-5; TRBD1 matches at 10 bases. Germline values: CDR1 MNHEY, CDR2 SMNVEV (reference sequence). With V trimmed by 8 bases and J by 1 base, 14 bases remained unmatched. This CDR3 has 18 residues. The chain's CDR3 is CASSPGQGVPISNQPQHF. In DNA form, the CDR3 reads TGTGCCAGCTCACCTGGACAGGGGGTCCCTATAAGCAATCAGCCCCAGCATTTT.

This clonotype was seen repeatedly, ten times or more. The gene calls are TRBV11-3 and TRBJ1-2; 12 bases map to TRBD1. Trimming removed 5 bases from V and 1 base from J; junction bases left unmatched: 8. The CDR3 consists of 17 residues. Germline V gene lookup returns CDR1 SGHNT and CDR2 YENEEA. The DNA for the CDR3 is TGTGCCAGCAGCGGGGACAGGGGGCGCACGGGTAACTATGGCTACACCTTC. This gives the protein CASSGDRGRTGNYGYTF.

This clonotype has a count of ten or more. The CDR3 DNA reads as TGTGCCAGCAACCCCCGAACAGGGGGGGGTACCGGGGAGCTGTTTTTT. Amino acid sequence: CASNPRTGGGTGELFF. The chain employs TRBV12-3 or TRBV12-4 and TRBJ2-2, with D tentatively TRBD1 (8 bases). V was trimmed by 7 bases and J by 5 bases, leaving 20 bases between them. The CDR3 extends over 16 amino acids.

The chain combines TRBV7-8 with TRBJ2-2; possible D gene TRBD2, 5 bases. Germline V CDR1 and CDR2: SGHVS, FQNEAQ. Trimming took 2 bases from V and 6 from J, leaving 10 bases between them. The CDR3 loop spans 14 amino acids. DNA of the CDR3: TGTGCCAGCAGCTTAAGGGCGAGGGCCGGGGAGCTGTTTTTT. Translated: CASSLRARAGELFF.

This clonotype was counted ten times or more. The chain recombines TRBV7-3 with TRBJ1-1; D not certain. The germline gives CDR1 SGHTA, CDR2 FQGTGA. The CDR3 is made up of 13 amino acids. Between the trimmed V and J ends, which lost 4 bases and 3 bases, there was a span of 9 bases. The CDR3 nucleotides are TGTGCCAGCAGCTCGGTCGGGGACACTGAAGCTTTCTTT. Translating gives CASSSVGDTEAFF.

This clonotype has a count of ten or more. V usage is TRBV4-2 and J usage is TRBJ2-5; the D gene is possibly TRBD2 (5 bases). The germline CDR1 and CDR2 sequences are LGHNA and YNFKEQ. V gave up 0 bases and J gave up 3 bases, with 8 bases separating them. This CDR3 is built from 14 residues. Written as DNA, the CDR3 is TGTGCCAGCAGCCAAGAAGTGGGAGAAGAGACCCAGTACTTC. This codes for CASSQEVGEETQYF.

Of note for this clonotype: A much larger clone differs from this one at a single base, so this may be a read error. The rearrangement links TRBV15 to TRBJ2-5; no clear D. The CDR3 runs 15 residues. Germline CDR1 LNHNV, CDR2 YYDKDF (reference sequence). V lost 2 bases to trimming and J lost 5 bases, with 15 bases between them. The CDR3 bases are TGTGCCACCAGCAGATGGGCTAGTATAGGGGAGACCCAGTACTTC. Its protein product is CATSRWASIGETQYF.

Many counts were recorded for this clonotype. The CDR3 loop reads CASSYGGQANTEAFF. The CDR3 nucleotides read TGTGCCAGCAGTTACGGTGGACAAGCGAACACTGAAGCTTTCTTT. V is TRBV6-2 or TRBV6-3 and J is TRBJ1-1; D perhaps matches TRBD1 (5 bases). The germline V gene encodes CDR1 MNHEY and CDR2 SVGEGT. The CDR3 runs to 15 residues. Trimming pared 2 bases from V and 1 base from J, leaving 11 bases between.

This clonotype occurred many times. In DNA, the CDR3 is TGTGCCAGCACCGGGGACAGGGTTACAGATACGCAGTATTTT. Translation gives CASTGDRVTDTQYF. The rearrangement joins TRBV7-9 to TRBJ2-3; 9 bases are shared with TRBD1. Germline V lookup: CDR1 SEHNR, CDR2 FQNEAQ (reference sequence). The J segment lost 3 bases and the V segment lost 7 bases, leaving 5 bases of the junction unmatched. The CDR3 extends over 14 amino acids.

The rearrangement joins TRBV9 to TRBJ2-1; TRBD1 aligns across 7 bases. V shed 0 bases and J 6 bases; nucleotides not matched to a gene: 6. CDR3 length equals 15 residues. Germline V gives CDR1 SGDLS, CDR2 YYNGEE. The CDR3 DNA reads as TGTGCCAGCAGCGTAGAGGGGACAGTGGGCAATGAGCAGTTCTTC. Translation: CASSVEGTVGNEQFF. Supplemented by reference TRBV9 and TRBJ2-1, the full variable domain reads DSGVTQTPKHLITATGQRVTLRCSPRSGDLSVYWYQQSLDQGLQFLIQYYNGEERAKGNILERFSAQQFPDLHSELNLSSLELGDSALYFCASSVEGTVGNEQFFGPGTRLTVL.

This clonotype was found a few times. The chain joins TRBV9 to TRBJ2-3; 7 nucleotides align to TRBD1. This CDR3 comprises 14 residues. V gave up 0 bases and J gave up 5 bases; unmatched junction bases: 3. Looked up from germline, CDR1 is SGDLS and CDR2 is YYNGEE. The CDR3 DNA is TGTGCCAGCAGCGTAGAAGGGGGCAGAGATACGCAGTATTTT. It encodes CASSVEGGRDTQYF.

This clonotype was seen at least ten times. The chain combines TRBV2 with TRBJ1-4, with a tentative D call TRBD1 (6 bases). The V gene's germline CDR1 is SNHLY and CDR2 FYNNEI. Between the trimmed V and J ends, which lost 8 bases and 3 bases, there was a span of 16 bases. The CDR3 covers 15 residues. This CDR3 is CASRINRAPNEKLFF. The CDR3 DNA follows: TGTGCCAGCCGGATCAACAGGGCCCCTAATGAAAAACTGTTTTTT.

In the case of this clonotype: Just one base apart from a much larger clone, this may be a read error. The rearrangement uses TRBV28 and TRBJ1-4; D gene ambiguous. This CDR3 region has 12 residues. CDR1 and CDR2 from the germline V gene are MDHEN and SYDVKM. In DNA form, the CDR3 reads TGTGCCAGCAGTTTCCCAGGTGAAAAACTGTCTTTT. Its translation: CASSFPGEKLSF.

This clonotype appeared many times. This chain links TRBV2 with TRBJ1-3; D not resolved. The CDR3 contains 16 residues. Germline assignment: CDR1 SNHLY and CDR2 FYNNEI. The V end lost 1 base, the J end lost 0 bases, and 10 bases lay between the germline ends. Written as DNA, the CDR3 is TGTGCCAGCAGTGAAGAGTTGATCTTCTCTGGAAACACCATATATTTT. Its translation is CASSEELIFSGNTIYF.

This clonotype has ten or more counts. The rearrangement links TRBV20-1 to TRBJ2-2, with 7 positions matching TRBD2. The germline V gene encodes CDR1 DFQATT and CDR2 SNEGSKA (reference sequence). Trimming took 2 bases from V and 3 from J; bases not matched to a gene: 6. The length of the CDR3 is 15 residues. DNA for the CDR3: TGCAGTGCTAGAAGGGAGGGCCTAGACACCGGGGAGCTGTTTTTT. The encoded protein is CSARREGLDTGELFF.

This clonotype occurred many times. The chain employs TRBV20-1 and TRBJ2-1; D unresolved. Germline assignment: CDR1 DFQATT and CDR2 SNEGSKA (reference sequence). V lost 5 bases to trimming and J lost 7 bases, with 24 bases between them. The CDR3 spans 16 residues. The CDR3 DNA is TGCAGTGCTTTACCCCTGACCCCCGTAGTCGGGAATGAGCAGTTCTTC. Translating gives CSALPLTPVVGNEQFF.